The present entry profiles one TCR beta chain with its context. V was clipped by 4 bases and J by 8 bases; unmatched bases: 14. The CDR3 loop spans 16 amino acids. In germline, CDR1 is SGHNT, CDR2 YYREEE (reference sequence). Random hexamers served to reverse transcribe roughly 0.45 to 1 ug RNA. An immunoSEQ multiplex PCR amplified TCR beta CDR3 over 54 Vbeta and 13 Jbeta. TCRdb fed the immunoSEQ multiplex PCR reads into MiXCR, producing one record per CDR3 protein. The table includes a few hundred thousand distinct CDR3 sequences, around 95% detected once. This sample was taken from a study of CD8 T cells in Susac syndrome. In contrast to the negatively isolated CD8+ and CD4+ T cells, TEMRA cells were FACS-enriched.

The sequence derives from a human donor with multiple sclerosis. The chain recombines TRBV5-4 with TRBJ1-2, with TRBD1 identical over 10 bases. The sample taken for sequencing was CD4+ T cells from PBMCs. The CDR3 nucleotides are TGTGCCAGCAGCCGGAGGACAGGGGGTTATATGGGGGGCTACACCTTC. Translating it yields CASSRRTGGYMGGYTF.